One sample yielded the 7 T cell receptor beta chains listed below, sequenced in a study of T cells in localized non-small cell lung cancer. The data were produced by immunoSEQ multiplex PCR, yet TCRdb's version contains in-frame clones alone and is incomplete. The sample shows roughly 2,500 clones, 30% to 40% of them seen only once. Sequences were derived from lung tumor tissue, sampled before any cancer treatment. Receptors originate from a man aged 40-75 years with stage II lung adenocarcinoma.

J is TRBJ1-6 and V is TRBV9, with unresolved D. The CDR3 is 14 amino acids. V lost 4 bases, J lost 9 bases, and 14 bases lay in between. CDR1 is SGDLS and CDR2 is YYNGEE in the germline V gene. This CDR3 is CASSTNPNGSPLHF. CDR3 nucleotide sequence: TGTGCCAGCAGCACCAACCCTAACGGTTCACCCCTCCACTTT. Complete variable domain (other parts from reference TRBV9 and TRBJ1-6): DSGVTQTPKHLITATGQRVTLRCSPRSGDLSVYWYQQSLDQGLQFLIQYYNGEERAKGNILERFSAQQFPDLHSELNLSSLELGDSALYFCASSTNPNGSPLHFGNGTRLTVT.

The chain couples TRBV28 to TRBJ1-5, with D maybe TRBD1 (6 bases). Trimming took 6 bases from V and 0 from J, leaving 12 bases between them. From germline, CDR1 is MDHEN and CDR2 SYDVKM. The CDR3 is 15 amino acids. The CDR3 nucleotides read TGTGCCAGCAGGGTGACAGGTTATAGCAATCAGCCCCAGCATTTT. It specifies CASRVTGYSNQPQHF.

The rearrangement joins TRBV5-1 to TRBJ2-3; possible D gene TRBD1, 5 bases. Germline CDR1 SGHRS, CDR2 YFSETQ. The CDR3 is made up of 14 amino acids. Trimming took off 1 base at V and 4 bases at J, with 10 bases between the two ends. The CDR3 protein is CASSLLGAADTQYF. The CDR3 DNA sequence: TGCGCCAGCAGCTTGCTTGGGGCCGCAGATACGCAGTATTTT. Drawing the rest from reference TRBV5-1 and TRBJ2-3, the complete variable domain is KAGVTQTPRYLIKTRGQQVTLSCSPISGHRSVSWYQQTPGQGLQFLFEYFSETQRNKGNFPGRFSGRQFSNSRSEMNVSTLELGDSALYLCASSLLGAADTQYFGPGTRLTVL.

The CDR3 DNA is TGCGCCAGCAGTTCAGCAGGACGGGGAGGAGAGACAGATACGCAGTATTTT. Its protein product is CASSSAGRGGETDTQYF. J is TRBJ2-3 and V is TRBV5-1; D is perhaps TRBD2 (6 bases). CDR3 length: 17 residues. Between the trimmed V and J ends, which lost 5 bases and 3 bases, there was a span of 22 bases. Germline assignment: CDR1 SGHRS and CDR2 YFSETQ.

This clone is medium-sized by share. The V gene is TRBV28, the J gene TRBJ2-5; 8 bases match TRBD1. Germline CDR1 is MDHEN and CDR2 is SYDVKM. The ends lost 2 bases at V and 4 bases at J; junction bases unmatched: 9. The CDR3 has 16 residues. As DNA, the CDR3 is TGTGCCAGCAGTTTAATAGGACAGGGCATGGCAGAGACCCAGTACTTC. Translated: CASSLIGQGMAETQYF.

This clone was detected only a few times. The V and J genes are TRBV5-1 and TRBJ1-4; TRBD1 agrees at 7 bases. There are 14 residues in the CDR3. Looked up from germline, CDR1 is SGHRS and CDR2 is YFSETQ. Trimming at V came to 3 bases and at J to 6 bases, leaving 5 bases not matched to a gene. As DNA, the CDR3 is TGCGCCAGCAGCTCCAGGGGGGAGGATGAAAAACTGTTTTTT. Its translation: CASSSRGEDEKLFF. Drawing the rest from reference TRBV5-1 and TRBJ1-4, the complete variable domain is KAGVTQTPRYLIKTRGQQVTLSCSPISGHRSVSWYQQTPGQGLQFLFEYFSETQRNKGNFPGRFSGRQFSNSRSEMNVSTLELGDSALYLCASSSRGEDEKLFFGSGTQLSVL.

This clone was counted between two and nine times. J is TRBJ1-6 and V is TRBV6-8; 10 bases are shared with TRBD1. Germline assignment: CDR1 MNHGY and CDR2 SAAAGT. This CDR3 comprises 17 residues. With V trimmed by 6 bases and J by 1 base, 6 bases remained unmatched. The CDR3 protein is CASRAGTGESYNSPLHF. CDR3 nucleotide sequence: TGTGCCAGCAGGGCCGGGACAGGGGAATCCTATAATTCACCCCTCCACTTT.